This T cell receptor (beta chain) was sequenced for a study of OX40 agonist ivuxolimab in advanced cancers. Findings and caveats of the study: Nonresponders, in some cases, also had low normalized T-cell clonal expansion. Both CD4+ and CD8+ T cell populations in blood had undergone clonal expansion by week 6 at 0.1 to 3.0 mg/kg.

To note about this clone: As yet, its antigen is unknown.

Germline CDR1 SGHTA, CDR2 FQGNSA. V shed 0 bases and J shed 8 bases, with 10 bases lying between them. The CDR3 totals 13 residues. Generated by immunoSEQ multiplex PCR, the TCRdb table keeps only in-frame clones and is missing some. The sample carries roughly 48,000 clones, around 84% recorded once. The V and J genes are TRBV7-2 and TRBJ1-2; D is uncertain. The clonotype originates from an adult with an advanced solid tumor such as melanoma, head and neck, liver or kidney cancer. The input for sequencing was CD4+ or CD8+ T cells sorted from blood, taken in a trial of the OX40 agonist ivuxolimab. CDR3 loop: CASSLANMEGYTF. CDR3 in DNA: TGTGCCAGCAGCTTAGCGAATATGGAGGGCTACACCTTC.